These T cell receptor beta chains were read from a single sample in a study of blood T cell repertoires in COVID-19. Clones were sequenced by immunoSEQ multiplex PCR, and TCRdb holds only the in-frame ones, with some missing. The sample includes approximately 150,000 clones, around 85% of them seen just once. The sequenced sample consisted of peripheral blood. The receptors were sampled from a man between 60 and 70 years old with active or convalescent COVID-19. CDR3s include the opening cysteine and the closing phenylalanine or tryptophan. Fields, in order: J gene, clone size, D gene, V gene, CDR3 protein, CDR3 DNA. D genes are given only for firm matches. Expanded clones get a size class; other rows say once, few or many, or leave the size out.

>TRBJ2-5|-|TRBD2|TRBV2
CASSDGGGAVGETQYF
TGTGCCAGCAGTGATGGCGGGGGGGCGGTCGGAGAGACCCAGTACTTC
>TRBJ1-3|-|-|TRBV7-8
CASSFSGGGHFGNTIYF
TGTGCCAGCAGCTTTTCTGGGGGCGGGCACTTCGGAAACACCATATATTTT
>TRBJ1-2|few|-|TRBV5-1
CASSFGTGSGYGYTF
TGCGCCAGCAGCTTCGGAACAGGGAGTGGGTATGGCTACACCTTC
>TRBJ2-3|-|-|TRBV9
CASSVGGPRARPDTQYF
TGTGCCAGCAGCGTGGGGGGGCCTAGAGCCCGTCCTGATACGCAGTATTTT
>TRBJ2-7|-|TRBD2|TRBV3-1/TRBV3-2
CASSPPKNSGRASNEQYF
TGTGCCAGCAGCCCCCCCAAGAATAGCGGGAGGGCGTCAAACGAGCAGTACTTC
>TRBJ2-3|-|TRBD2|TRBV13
CASSEVGGAGKKTQYF
TGTGCCAGCAGCGAGGTGGGGGGAGCGGGAAAGAAGACGCAGTATTTT
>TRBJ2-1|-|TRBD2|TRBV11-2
CASSLTTIGAGGPNEQFF
TGTGCCAGCAGCTTGACAACCATAGGAGCGGGAGGGCCTAATGAGCAGTTCTTC
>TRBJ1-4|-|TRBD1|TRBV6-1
CASGGGQGGANEKLFF
TGTGCCAGCGGTGGAGGACAGGGGGGGGCTAATGAAAAACTGTTTTTT
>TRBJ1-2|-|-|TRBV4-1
CASSQGYLDSEVYGYTF
TGCGCCAGCAGCCAAGGGTACTTGGACAGCGAAGTCTATGGCTACACCTTC
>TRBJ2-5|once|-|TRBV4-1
CASSQTLRGPTETQYF
TGCGCCAGCAGCCAGACGCTTAGGGGTCCAACGGAGACCCAGTACTTC
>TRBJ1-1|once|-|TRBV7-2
CASSLQGYTEAFF
TGTGCCAGCAGCTTACAGGGGTACACTGAAGCTTTCTTT
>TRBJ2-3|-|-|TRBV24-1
CATGRTSTDTQYF
TGTGCCACCGGAAGGACTAGCACAGATACGCAGTATTTT
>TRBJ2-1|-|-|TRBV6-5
CASSSWGPRSYNEQFF
TGTGCCAGCAGTTCCTGGGGGCCGCGATCCTACAATGAGCAGTTCTTC
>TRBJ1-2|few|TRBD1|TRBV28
CASSSFDRALYGYTF
TGTGCCAGCAGTTCCTTCGACAGGGCGCTTTATGGCTACACCTTC
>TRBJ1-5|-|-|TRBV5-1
CASSLGPGNQPQHF
TGCGCCAGCAGCTTGGGGCCGGGAAATCAGCCCCAGCATTTT
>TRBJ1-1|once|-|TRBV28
CASSFPRGGKMSEAFF
TGTGCCAGCAGTTTCCCCCGGGGAGGCAAGATGTCTGAAGCTTTCTTT
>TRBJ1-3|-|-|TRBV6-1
CASSEQVHSGNTIYF
TGTGCCAGCAGTGAACAGGTCCACTCTGGAAACACCATATATTTT
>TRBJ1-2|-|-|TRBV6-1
CASSEYGGSYGYTF
TGTGCCAGCAGTGAATATGGGGGCTCCTATGGCTACACCTTC
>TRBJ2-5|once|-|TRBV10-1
CASSDRRKGGETQYF
TGCGCCAGCAGTGATCGGCGTAAAGGGGGAGAGACCCAGTACTTC
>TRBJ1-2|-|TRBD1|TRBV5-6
CASSLGQGWYYGYTF
TGTGCCAGCAGCTTGGGACAGGGGTGGTACTATGGCTACACCTTC
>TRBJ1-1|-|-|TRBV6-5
CASSYAGAREKAFF
TGTGCCAGCAGTTACGCGGGGGCAAGGGAAAAAGCTTTCTTT
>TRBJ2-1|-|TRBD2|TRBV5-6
CASSPRLAGHEQFF
TGTGCCAGCAGCCCCCGACTAGCGGGACATGAGCAGTTCTTC
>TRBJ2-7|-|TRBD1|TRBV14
CASSSIRDRSYEQYF
TGTGCCAGCAGCTCAATCCGGGACAGGAGCTACGAGCAGTACTTC
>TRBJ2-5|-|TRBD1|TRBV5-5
CASRPGQGLGETQYF
TGTGCCAGCAGACCGGGACAGGGGTTGGGGGAGACCCAGTACTTC
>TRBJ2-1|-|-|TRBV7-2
CASSPEGYSYNEQFF
TGTGCCAGCAGCCCGGAGGGCTACTCCTACAATGAGCAGTTCTTC
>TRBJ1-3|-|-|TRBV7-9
CASSLTADSGNTIYF
TGTGCCAGCAGCTTAACAGCCGACTCTGGAAACACCATATATTTT
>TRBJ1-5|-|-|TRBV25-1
CASSGPAGPQHF
TGTGCCAGCAGTGGTCCAGCAGGGCCCCAGCATTTT
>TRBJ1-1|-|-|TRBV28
CASSFYGREGTEAFF
TGTGCCAGCAGTTTTTATGGCAGGGAGGGGACTGAAGCTTTCTTT
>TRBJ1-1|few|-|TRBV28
CASGTTNTEAFF
TGTGCCAGCGGGACTACGAACACTGAAGCTTTCTTT
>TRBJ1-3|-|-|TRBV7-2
CASSLRGTGNTIYF
TGTGCCAGCAGCTTACGAGGGACTGGAAACACCATATATTTT
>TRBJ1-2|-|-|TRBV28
CASSPPNYGYTF
TGTGCCAGCAGCCCTCCCAACTATGGCTACACCTTC
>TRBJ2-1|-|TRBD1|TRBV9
CASTPGQASYNEQFF
TGTGCCAGCACCCCCGGACAGGCCTCCTACAATGAGCAGTTCTTC
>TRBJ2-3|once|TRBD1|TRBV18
CASSPPGTGIDTQYF
TGTGCCAGCTCACCTCCTGGGACAGGGATAGATACGCAGTATTTT
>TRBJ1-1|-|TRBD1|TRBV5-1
CASSLGSGTADTEAFF
TGCGCCAGCAGCTTGGGGTCTGGGACAGCTGACACTGAAGCTTTCTTT
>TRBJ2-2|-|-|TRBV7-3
CASQNEVFAGELFF
TGTGCCAGCCAAAACGAGGTCTTTGCCGGGGAGCTGTTTTTT
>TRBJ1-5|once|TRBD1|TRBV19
CASSMGQGSNQPQHF
TGTGCCAGTAGTATGGGACAGGGTAGCAATCAGCCCCAGCATTTT
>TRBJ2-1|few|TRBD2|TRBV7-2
CASSEASGVEQFF
TGTGCCAGCAGCGAAGCTAGCGGGGTTGAGCAGTTCTTC
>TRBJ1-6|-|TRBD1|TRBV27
CASSLLGQGGSYNSPLHF
TGTGCCAGCAGTTTATTGGGACAGGGAGGGTCCTATAATTCACCCCTCCACTTT
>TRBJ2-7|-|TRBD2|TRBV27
CASSSTGTSSYEQYF
TGTGCCAGCAGTTCGACGGGGACTAGCTCCTACGAGCAGTACTTC
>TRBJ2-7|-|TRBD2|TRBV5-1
CASSRWGEGYEQYF
TGCGCCTCTTCCCGGTGGGGGGAGGGTTACGAGCAGTACTTC
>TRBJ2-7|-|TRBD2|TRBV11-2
CASRRPGLAGGEQYF
TGTGCCAGCAGGAGACCGGGACTAGCGGGAGGCGAGCAGTACTTC
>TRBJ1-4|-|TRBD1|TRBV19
CASSMVIGTENEKLFF
TGTGCCAGTAGTATGGTTATTGGGACAGAAAATGAAAAACTGTTTTTT
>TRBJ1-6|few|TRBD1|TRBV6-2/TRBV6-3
CASSSGTGLSPLHF
TGTGCCAGCAGTTCTGGGACAGGGCTCTCACCCCTCCACTTT
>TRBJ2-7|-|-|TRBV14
CASSGTEAGEQYF
TGTGCCAGCAGCGGAACCGAGGCGGGGGAGCAGTACTTC
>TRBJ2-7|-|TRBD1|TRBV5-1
CASSFGQGFEQYF
TGCGCCAGCAGCTTCGGACAGGGCTTTGAGCAGTACTTC
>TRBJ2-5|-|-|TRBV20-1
CSAWIGAQYF
TGCAGTGCGTGGATAGGGGCCCAGTACTTC
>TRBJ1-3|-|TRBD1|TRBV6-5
CASSLDRARDTIYF
TGTGCCAGCAGCCTGGACAGGGCCAGGGACACCATATATTTT
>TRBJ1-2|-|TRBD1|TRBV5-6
CASSPKRAGGFYGYTF
TGTGCCAGCAGCCCCAAGCGGGCAGGGGGCTTCTATGGCTACACCTTC
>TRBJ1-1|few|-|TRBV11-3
CASSLEASTEAFF
TGTGCCAGCAGCTTAGAGGCTTCCACTGAAGCTTTCTTT
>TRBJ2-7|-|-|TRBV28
CASSPVSVSYEQYF
TGTGCCAGCAGCCCTGTCTCAGTTTCCTACGAGCAGTACTTC
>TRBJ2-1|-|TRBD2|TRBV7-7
CASSLDGGSSYNEQFF
TGTGCTAGCAGCTTAGATGGCGGGAGCTCCTACAATGAGCAGTTCTTC
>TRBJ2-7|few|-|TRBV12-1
CASSLRAELLYEQYF
TGTGCCAGCAGCTTGAGGGCGGAACTCCTCTACGAGCAGTACTTC